The 18 T cell receptor beta chains listed next were all sequenced from one sample in a study of beta chain features in type 1 diabetes. Investigators reverse transcribed all isolated RNA, so they sequenced expressed TCRB transcripts. Measured with immunoSEQ multiplex PCR; TCRdb has only the in-frame clones, and not every one. The sample records around 330,000 clones, more than 9.5% being singletons. Material for sequencing was naive CD4+ T cells from blood. These receptors all stem from a woman in her thirties in good health.

In this sample, this clone turned up a few times. J is TRBJ2-3 and V is TRBV2; 10 bases fit TRBD2. Germline CDR1 and CDR2: SNHLY and FYNNEI. The CDR3 is made up of 14 amino acids. V was pared by 6 bases and J by 1 base, with 1 base of the junction left unmatched. Written as DNA, the CDR3 is TGTGCCAGCAGGGGGACTAGCGGCACAGATACGCAGTATTTT. Protein sequence: CASRGTSGTDTQYF. Together with reference TRBV2 and TRBJ2-3, the CDR3 gives the full variable domain: EPEVTQTPSHQVTQMGQEVILRCVPISNHLYFYWYRQILGQKVEFLVSFYNNEISEKSEIFDDQFSVERPDGSNFTLKIRSTKLEDSAMYFCASRGTSGTDTQYFGPGTRLTVL.

The DNA of the CDR3 is TGTGCCAGTAGTATCTGGGGGGGGAATGAGCAGTTCTTC. Translating gives CASSIWGGNEQFF. The gene calls are TRBV19 and TRBJ2-1; TRBD2 aligns across 7 bases. V was clipped by 3 bases and J by 7 bases; unmatched bases: 3. The CDR3 sequence is 13 residues long. Germline CDR1 is LNHDA and CDR2 is SQIVND (reference sequence).

With regard to this clone: The identical CDR3 is also encoded by other nucleotide sequences in the sample. The chain employs TRBV9 and TRBJ2-1; 9 positions match TRBD2. The J segment lost 7 bases and the V segment lost 0 bases, leaving 5 bases of the junction unmatched. The germline V gene encodes CDR1 SGDLS and CDR2 YYNGEE. This CDR3 spans 15 amino acids. The CDR3 protein is CASSVVSGGFNEQFF. The CDR3 coding sequence is TGTGCCAGCAGCGTAGTTAGCGGGGGCTTTAATGAGCAGTTCTTC.

The chain employs TRBV4-1 and TRBJ1-2, with D tentatively TRBD1 (5 bases). From germline, CDR1 is MGHRA and CDR2 YSYEKL. The CDR3 contains 16 residues. Between the trimmed V and J ends, which lost 1 base and 7 bases, there was a span of 19 bases. CDR3 coding DNA: TGCGCCAGCAGCCAAGGGCTCTTTTTAGGGGCCGCTGGCTACACCTTC. The encoded protein is CASSQGLFLGAAGYTF.

The chain recombines TRBV2 with TRBJ2-7; the D is unclear. Germline V gene sequence: CDR1 SNHLY, CDR2 FYNNEI. The CDR3 spans 13 residues. Trimming took off 6 bases at V and 0 bases at J, with 9 bases between the two ends. The chain's CDR3 is CASRADSSYEQYF. The CDR3 coding sequence is TGTGCCAGCAGGGCGGATAGCTCCTACGAGCAGTACTTC.

This clone was picked up a small number of times. The gene calls are TRBV28 and TRBJ1-2; D remains unclear. CDR3 length equals 14 residues. CDR1 and CDR2 from the germline V gene are MDHEN and SYDVKM. Trimming stripped 2 bases from V and 4 bases from J, with 11 bases between. The CDR3 loop is CASSLLQSSYGYTF. The CDR3 bases are TGTGCCAGCAGTTTACTACAGAGCTCCTATGGCTACACCTTC.

This clone was found a few times. V gene TRBV28 combines with J gene TRBJ2-2; 10 bases map to TRBD2. This CDR3 is built from 17 residues. J was trimmed by 7 bases and V by 2 bases; bases with no gene match: 10. Germline CDR1 is MDHEN and CDR2 is SYDVKM. The CDR3 region has the DNA TGTGCCAGCAGTTTACAGGAAGCGGGAGGGCCGGACGGGGAGCTGTTTTTT. Its translation is CASSLQEAGGPDGELFF.

This chain joins TRBV15 and TRBJ2-3; 8 bases match TRBD2. J was trimmed by 0 bases and V by 1 base; bases with no gene match: 12. The CDR3 loop spans 19 amino acids. CDR1 is LNHNV, CDR2 YYDKDF, per germline (reference sequence). CDR3: CATSRGASGLASSTDTQYF. The CDR3 coding sequence is TGTGCCACCAGCAGAGGGGCTAGCGGGTTAGCCTCTAGCACAGATACGCAGTATTTT.

The J gene is TRBJ2-3, the V gene TRBV30; TRBD1 matches at 10 bases. Per germline, CDR1 GTSNPN and CDR2 SVGIG (reference sequence). V shed 8 bases and J 5 bases; nucleotides not matched to a gene: 7. This CDR3 spans 13 amino acids. CDR3 nucleotide sequence: TGTGCCCGGGACAGGGGCAAGAGAGATACGCAGTATTTT. Protein: CARDRGKRDTQYF.

The V call is TRBV27, the J call TRBJ2-7, with 8 bases matching TRBD1. Germline V lookup: CDR1 MNHEY, CDR2 SMNVEV (reference sequence). V shed 0 bases, J shed 2 bases, and the junction held 12 bases outside the gene matches. CDR3 length: 18 residues. The CDR3 bases are TGTGCCAGCAGTTTATCGGGGGACAGGACAGCGGTCACCTACGAGCAGTACTTC. It is translated as CASSLSGDRTAVTYEQYF.

The chain is built from TRBV7-3 and TRBJ1-1; the D is unclear. Looked up from germline, CDR1 is SGHTA and CDR2 is FQGTGA. This CDR3 spans 12 amino acids. Trimming took off 4 bases at V and 10 bases at J, with 13 bases between the two ends. In DNA form, the CDR3 reads TGTGCCAGCAGCTCCCGAGGCCACGGAGCTTTCTTT. Translated, it gives CASSSRGHGAFF.

The genes are TRBV11-3 and TRBJ2-1, with D possibly being TRBD1 (6 bases). The germline CDR1 and CDR2 sequences are SGHNT and YENEEA. The CDR3 length is 15 residues. V was cut by 0 bases and J by 6 bases, with 12 bases left in between. CDR3 amino acids: CASSLDLTGGNEQFF. CDR3 sequence (DNA): TGTGCCAGCAGCTTAGACTTGACAGGAGGCAATGAGCAGTTCTTC.

The rearrangement uses TRBV9 and TRBJ2-5; D unclear. CDR3 length: 13 residues. Germline CDR1 and CDR2: SGDLS and YYNGEE. V was clipped by 0 bases and J by 5 bases, with 8 bases between them. CDR3 residues: CASSVAVWETQYF. CDR3 nucleotides: TGTGCCAGCAGCGTAGCAGTGTGGGAGACCCAGTACTTC.

There are a few counts of this clone. The V and J genes are TRBV7-9 and TRBJ1-3, with 8 bases identical to TRBD1. The CDR3 runs to 15 residues. The J segment lost 3 bases and the V segment lost 4 bases, leaving 5 bases of the junction unmatched. The germline CDR1 and CDR2 sequences are SEHNR and FQNEAQ (reference sequence). The CDR3: CASSSTGTGGNTIYF. The CDR3, as DNA: TGTGCCAGCAGCTCCACTGGGACAGGTGGAAACACCATATATTTT.

This chain connects TRBV18 to TRBJ1-2, with 8 bases that match TRBD1. V lost 3 bases and J lost 8; bases outside the gene matches: 8. The CDR3 is 14 residues long. The germline V gene encodes CDR1 KGHSH and CDR2 LQKENI. CDR3 sequence reads: CASSPMGQESGYTF. CDR3 DNA: TGTGCCAGCTCACCTATGGGACAGGAAAGCGGCTACACCTTC.

This clone was detected only a few times. The chain uses TRBV18 and TRBJ2-1; TRBD2 is a possible D gene (6 bases). Germline CDR1 KGHSH, CDR2 LQKENI. V was pared by 3 bases and J by 8 bases, with 20 bases between. The CDR3 consists of 16 residues. CDR3 DNA sequence: TGTGCCAGCTCACCCCTACCCGGGAGAGCGAGCGATGAGCAGTTCTTC. Amino acid sequence: CASSPLPGRASDEQFF.

The chain carries TRBV19 and TRBJ2-1; TRBD1 matches 9 bases. The CDR3 contains 16 residues. J lost 4 bases, V lost 4 bases, and 8 bases had no gene match. Germline assignment: CDR1 LNHDA and CDR2 SQIVND (reference sequence). Here the CDR3 reads CASSTPQGASYNEQFF. For the CDR3, the DNA is TGTGCCAGTAGTACCCCACAGGGGGCTTCGTACAATGAGCAGTTCTTC.

This clone was recorded a few times. This chain uses TRBV19 with TRBJ2-5; 10 positions agree with TRBD2. Unmatched junction bases numbered 4, after V lost 6 bases and J lost 0 bases. Per germline, CDR1 LNHDA and CDR2 SQIVND (reference sequence). There are 15 residues in the CDR3. The CDR3 DNA reads TGTGCCAGTAGCCCGCTAGCGGGGGACCAAGAGACCCAGTACTTC. Its translation is CASSPLAGDQETQYF.